The rows below give T cell receptor beta chains drawn from one sample of a study of CD8+CD57+ T cells in acquired aplastic anemia. MiXCR, applied by TCRdb to the reads, yields one record per CDR3 protein. The sample has about 200,000 distinct CDR3 sequences, about 60% seen once. Sequencing used sorted CD4+, CD8+, or CD8+CD57+ T cells (not recorded which) from PBMCs. These receptors came from a human donor with aplastic anemia. CDR3s leave out the opening cysteine and the closing phenylalanine or tryptophan. The order of the fields is CDR3 protein, V gene, clone size, J gene. A row's size may be missing; if present it is once, few, many or a size class.

ATREIQGSGANVLT,TRBV7-3,few,TRBJ2-6
ATSSSRSGQGLNEQPQH,TRBV15,.,TRBJ1-5
ASSYQPGQDAMVH,TRBV6-1,.,TRBJ1-3
AISSSGGQYYRRLRFNRQPQH,TRBV10-3,.,TRBJ1-5
SALQNNEQF,TRBV20-1,.,TRBJ2-1
SASREGGQPQH,TRBV20-1,.,TRBJ1-5
SVVLTGSSYEQY,TRBV29-1,many,TRBJ2-7
ASALNTEAF,TRBV5-1,many,TRBJ1-1
SVKGTDSGNTIY,TRBV20-1,.,TRBJ1-3
ATTRVRGASGHEQF,TRBV7-9,.,TRBJ2-1
SAPREGEAHNEQF,TRBV20-1,many,TRBJ2-1
SARERDRTYGYT,TRBV20-1,few,TRBJ1-2
SARPGGGGEQY,TRBV20-1,few,TRBJ2-7
ASSPRVDGTYEQY,TRBV2,.,TRBJ2-7
ASSARLLNYEQY,TRBV6-1,.,TRBJ2-7
SAGDRSYEQY,TRBV20-1,.,TRBJ2-7
ASPSEEDNEQF,TRBV18,.,TRBJ2-1
ASSQGQFTGELF,TRBV14,.,TRBJ2-2
ASSLAGGGVTNQPQH,TRBV7-8,.,TRBJ1-5
ASSLGGSAEQY,TRBV7-9,.,TRBJ2-7
AEGGSRNTEAF,TRBV6-1,.,TRBJ1-1
ASSLGYGGNAEAF,TRBV5-8,.,TRBJ1-1
ASSVGGGQPQH,TRBV10-2,few,TRBJ1-5
ASSLTDRSNEKLF,TRBV7-9,.,TRBJ1-4